Presented here are 7 T cell receptor beta chains from one specimen sequenced in a study of CD8 T cells in Susac syndrome. It was with random hexamers that about 0.45 to 1 ug RNA was reverse transcribed. TCRdb re-derived calls from the immunoSEQ multiplex PCR reads in MiXCR, one entry per CDR3 protein. The table lists 200,000 to 250,000 distinct CDR3 sequences, approximately 94% of them singletons. The sequencing sample was made of CD4+ T cells from PBMCs. These receptors all stem from a human donor with Susac syndrome.

The chain combines TRBV6-2 or TRBV6-3 with TRBJ1-1; D gene uncertain. Deletions cut 5 bases from V and 4 bases from J, with 8 bases between. CDR3 length equals 12 residues. The V gene's germline CDR1 is MNHEY and CDR2 SVGEGT. The CDR3 DNA reads as TGTGCCAGCAGTCCCCCCAGCACTGAAGCTTTCTTT. The encoded protein is CASSPPSTEAFF.

The chain is built from TRBV12-3 or TRBV12-4 and TRBJ2-7; D possibly corresponds to TRBD1 (6 bases). V was cut by 5 bases and J by 5 bases, with 13 bases left in between. The CDR3 has 13 amino acids. The CDR3 loop is CASSNDRSHEQYF. The CDR3 DNA follows: TGTGCCAGCAGTAACGACAGGTCTCACGAGCAGTACTTC.

V usage is TRBV6-6 and J usage is TRBJ2-5; unclear D gene. CDR3 length: 13 amino acids. In germline, CDR1 is MNHNY, CDR2 SVGAGI (reference sequence). V was shortened by 0 bases and J by 1 base, with 3 bases between the two germline ends. CDR3 DNA: TGTGCCAGCAGTTACTCGATCCAAGAGACCCAGTACTTC. Translated: CASSYSIQETQYF.

The chain couples TRBV30 to TRBJ2-3; unclear D gene. The CDR3 runs to 16 residues. Trimming left V 0 bases short and J 3 bases short, with 16 bases between. Germline V gene data show CDR1 as GTSNPN and CDR2 as SVGIG (reference sequence). Written as DNA, the CDR3 is TGTGCCTGGAGTGTAGGTCCCCGAGGTAAAACAGATACGCAGTATTTT. Translated, it gives CAWSVGPRGKTDTQYF.

This clonotype appeared a single time. This chain links TRBV3-1 with TRBJ2-7, with 9 bases that match TRBD2. The CDR3 runs 15 residues. Trimming at V came to 1 base and at J to 6 bases, leaving 7 bases not matched to a gene. Germline CDR1 is LGHDT and CDR2 is YNNKEL (reference sequence). The chain's CDR3 is CASSQVAGGPGEQYF. CDR3 sequence (DNA): TGTGCCAGCAGCCAAGTGGCGGGGGGGCCAGGCGAGCAGTACTTC.

The genes are TRBV7-2 and TRBJ2-1; D perhaps matches TRBD2 (6 bases). V was trimmed by 2 bases and J by 7 bases, leaving 9 bases between them. The CDR3 length is 13 residues. Germline V gene sequence: CDR1 SGHTA, CDR2 FQGNSA. CDR3 loop: CASSLYSGNEQFF. The CDR3 DNA sequence: TGTGCCAGCAGCTTATATAGCGGAAATGAGCAGTTCTTC.

V and J are TRBV7-9 and TRBJ2-4; maybe TRBD2 (6 bases). The CDR3 sequence is 12 residues long. CDR1 is SEHNR, CDR2 FQNEAQ, per germline (reference sequence). V lost 3 bases, J lost 8 bases, and 8 bases lay in between. CDR3 sequence (DNA): TGTGCCAGCAGCTTCGGGGGATACATTCAGTACTTC. Residues: CASSFGGYIQYF.